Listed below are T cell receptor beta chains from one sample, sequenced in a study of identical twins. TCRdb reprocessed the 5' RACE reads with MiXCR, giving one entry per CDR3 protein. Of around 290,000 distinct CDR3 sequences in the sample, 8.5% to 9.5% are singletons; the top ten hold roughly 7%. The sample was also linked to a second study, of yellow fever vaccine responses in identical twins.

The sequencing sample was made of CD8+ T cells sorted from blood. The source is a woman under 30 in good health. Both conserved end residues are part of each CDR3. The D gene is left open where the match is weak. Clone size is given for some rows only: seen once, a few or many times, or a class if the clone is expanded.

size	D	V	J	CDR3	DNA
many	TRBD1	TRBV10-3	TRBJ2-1	CAISDSDRESYNEQFF	TGTGCCATCAGTGATTCAGACAGGGAGTCCTACAATGAGCAGTTCTTC
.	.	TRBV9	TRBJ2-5	CASTPLGGGSETQYF	TGTGCCAGCACCCCTTTGGGGGGGGGCAGCGAGACCCAGTACTTC
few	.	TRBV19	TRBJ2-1	CASSIDPYVRFF	TGTGCCAGTAGTATAGATCCCTATGTTCGGTTCTTC
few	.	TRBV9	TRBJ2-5	CASSPRQAQETQYF	TGTGCCAGCAGCCCGCGACAGGCCCAAGAGACCCAGTACTTC
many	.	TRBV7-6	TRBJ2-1	CASSPHAEPPYNEQFF	TGTGCCAGCAGCCCCCATGCCGAGCCCCCCTACAATGAGCAGTTCTTC
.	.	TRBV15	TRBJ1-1	CATSRSRDTEAFF	TGTGCCACCAGCCGATCCCGGGACACTGAAGCTTTCTTT
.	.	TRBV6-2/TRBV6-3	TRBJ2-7	CASSQQNYEQYF	TGTGCCAGCAGTCAACAGAACTACGAGCAGTACTTC
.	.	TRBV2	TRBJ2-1	CASIPRDSTLGYNGQFF	TGTGCCAGCATCCCCCGGGACTCAACGCTTGGCTACAATGGGCAGTTCTTC
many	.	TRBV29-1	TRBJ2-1	CSVEAQGAYNEQFF	TGCAGCGTTGAAGCCCAAGGGGCCTACAATGAGCAGTTCTTC
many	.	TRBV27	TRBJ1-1	CASTIVPGSTEAFF	TGTGCCAGCACCATTGTCCCTGGGAGCACTGAAGCTTTCTTT
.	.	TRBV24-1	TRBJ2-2	CATSDIPSPRPTGELFF	TGTGCCACCAGTGATATTCCTTCACCCCGGCCCACCGGGGAGCTGTTTTTT
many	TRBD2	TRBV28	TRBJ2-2	CASSGLEGGELFF	TGTGCCAGCAGTGGACTAGAAGGCGGGGAGCTGTTTTTT
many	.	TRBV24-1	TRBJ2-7	CATQDKRTYEQYF	TGTGCCACCCAGGACAAAAGGACCTACGAGCAGTACTTC
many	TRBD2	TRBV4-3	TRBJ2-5	CASSQESGTSGSLQETQYF	TGCGCCAGCAGCCAAGAATCCGGGACTAGCGGGAGCCTCCAAGAGACCCAGTACTTC
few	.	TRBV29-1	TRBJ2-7	CSVEGGPSGTYEQYF	TGCAGCGTTGAGGGGGGGCCGAGTGGGACCTACGAGCAGTACTTC
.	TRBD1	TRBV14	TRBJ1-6	CASSPRTGNNSPLHF	TGTGCCAGCAGCCCCAGGACAGGGAATAATTCACCCCTCCACTTT
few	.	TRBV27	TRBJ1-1	CASSYRVLNTEAFF	TGTGCCAGCAGTTACAGGGTACTGAACACTGAAGCTTTCTTT
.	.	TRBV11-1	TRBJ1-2	CASTTGWGADYGYTF	TGTGCCAGCACCACCGGGTGGGGGGCTGACTATGGCTACACCTTC
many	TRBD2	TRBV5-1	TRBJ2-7	CASSLNSGGPYEQYF	TGCGCCAGCAGCTTAAATAGCGGGGGGCCCTACGAGCAGTACTTC
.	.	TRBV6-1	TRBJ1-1	CASSEAYRQGTEAFF	TGTGCCAGCAGTGAAGCTTACCGGCAGGGCACTGAAGCTTTCTTT
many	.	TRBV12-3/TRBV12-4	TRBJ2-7	CATLKQGAYEQYF	TGTGCCACCCTTAAACAGGGCGCCTACGAGCAGTACTTC
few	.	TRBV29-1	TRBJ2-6	CSVVEADTISGANVLTF	TGCAGCGTTGTTGAGGCGGATACCATCTCTGGGGCCAACGTCCTGACTTTC
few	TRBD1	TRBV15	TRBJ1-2	CATSARDRENYGYTF	TGTGCCACCAGCGCCAGGGACAGAGAAAACTATGGCTACACCTTC
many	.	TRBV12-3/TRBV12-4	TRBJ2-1	CASSLTFHEQFF	TGTGCCAGCAGTTTAACCTTCCATGAGCAGTTCTTC
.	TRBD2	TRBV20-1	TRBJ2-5	CCARDIGSGGFQETQYF	TGCTGTGCTAGAGATATCGGGAGCGGGGGGTTTCAAGAGACCCAGTACTTC
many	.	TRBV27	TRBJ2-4	CASSSPGLAKNIQYF	TGTGCCAGCAGTTCCCCCGGGTTAGCCAAAAACATTCAGTACTTC
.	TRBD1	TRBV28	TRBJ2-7	CASRDRVSYEQYF	TGTGCCAGCAGAGACAGGGTTTCCTACGAGCAGTACTTC
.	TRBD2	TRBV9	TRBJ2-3	CASSARAGGPADTQYF	TGTGCCAGCAGCGCCCGAGCGGGGGGCCCCGCAGATACGCAGTATTTT
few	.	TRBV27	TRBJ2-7	CASSPVSARYEQYF	TGTGCCAGCAGTCCCGTATCTGCCCGGTACGAGCAGTACTTC
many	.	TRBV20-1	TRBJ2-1	CSARDLQYSYNEQFF	TGCAGTGCTAGAGATTTACAGTACTCCTACAATGAGCAGTTCTTC
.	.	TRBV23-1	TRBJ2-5	CARPYGPSLIPQYF	TGCGCCAGACCCTACGGACCGTCTCTGATTCCCCAGTACTTC
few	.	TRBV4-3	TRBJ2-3	CASSQEAGWTDTQYF	TGCGCCAGCAGCCAAGAAGCAGGGTGGACAGATACGCAGTATTTT
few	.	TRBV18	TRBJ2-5	CASSPWKSLETQYF	TGTGCCAGCTCACCCTGGAAAAGCCTAGAGACCCAGTACTTC
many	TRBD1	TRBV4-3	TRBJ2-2	CASSQTGGTGELFF	TGCGCCAGCAGCCAGACAGGGGGCACCGGGGAGCTGTTTTTT
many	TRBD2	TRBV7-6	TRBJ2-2	CASSTQAGATTGELFF	TGTGCCAGCAGCACACAAGCGGGAGCAACCACCGGGGAGCTGTTTTTT
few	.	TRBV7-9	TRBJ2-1	CASSLYETTYNEQFF	TGTGCCAGCAGCTTATACGAGACTACCTACAATGAGCAGTTCTTC
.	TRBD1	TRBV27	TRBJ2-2	CASSSVTGEAGELFF	TGTGCCAGCAGCTCTGTGACAGGGGAGGCCGGGGAGCTGTTTTTT